Following are 21 T cell receptor beta chains from one sample sequenced in a study of early T cells in non-severe SARS-CoV-2 infection. MiXCR was run by TCRdb on the 5' RACE reads, yielding one entry per CDR3 protein. Of fewer than 40,000 distinct CDR3 sequences listed, approximately 6% are singletons. The material sequenced was whole blood. Receptors originate from an adult who was a healthcare worker with PCR-confirmed SARS-CoV-2 infection or an uninfected control (not recorded which).

This clonotype has a count of ten or more. The chain joins TRBV7-2 to TRBJ2-7, with 13 bases matching TRBD2. Looked up from germline, CDR1 is SGHTA and CDR2 is FQGNSA. The V gene end was trimmed by 5 bases and the J gene end by 4 bases; junction bases not matched to a gene: 2. The CDR3 sequence is 14 residues long. The DNA for the CDR3 is TGTGCCAGCAGCCTGGGACTAGCGGGATACGAGCAGTACGTC. Translation: CASSLGLAGYEQYV.

This clonotype was detected ten times or more. CDR3 sequence (DNA): TGTGCCAGCAGCTCCACCCCTAGCCTGTCCTACAATGAGCAGTTCTTC. Protein sequence: CASSSTPSLSYNEQFF. This sequence joins TRBV7-3 and TRBJ2-1, with D perhaps TRBD2 (5 bases). V was pared by 4 bases and J by 1 base, with 14 bases between. The CDR3 has 16 residues. Germline values: CDR1 SGHTA, CDR2 FQGTGA.

This clonotype showed up just a few times. The CDR3 reads CASSFTGAGTQYF. The CDR3 DNA reads as TGTGCCAGCAGCTTTACAGGGGCAGGGACCCAGTACTTC. The V and J genes are TRBV7-9 and TRBJ2-5; 7 bases align to TRBD1. The germline CDR1 and CDR2 sequences are SEHNR and FQNEAQ (reference sequence). The CDR3 extends over 13 amino acids. V lost 3 bases and J lost 7; bases outside the gene matches: 5.

This clonotype came up many times. V is TRBV28 and J is TRBJ2-7; 8 bases agree with TRBD2. Germline V gives CDR1 MDHEN, CDR2 SYDVKM. The CDR3 totals 15 residues. J gave up 6 bases and V 6 bases, and 13 bases lay outside the gene matches. CDR3 sequence (DNA): TGTGCCAGCAGGGGACCGGGACTAGGGATGAGCGAGCAGTACTTC. It encodes CASRGPGLGMSEQYF.

The table lists this clonotype with a few counts. The V and J genes are TRBV28 and TRBJ1-3; D ambiguous. V lost 2 bases, J lost 2 bases, and 4 bases lay in between. Germline loops: CDR1 MDHEN, CDR2 SYDVKM. The CDR3 has 13 amino acids. The CDR3 region has the DNA TGTGCCAGCAGTTTAATGACTGGAAACACCATATATTTT. It codes for CASSLMTGNTIYF.

The chain carries TRBV30 and TRBJ2-1; no clear D gene. The CDR3 length is 13 residues. V was clipped by 1 base and J by 10 bases, with 14 bases between them. The V gene's germline CDR1 is GTSNPN and CDR2 SVGIG (reference sequence). The chain's CDR3 is CAWSASVGSEQFF. The CDR3 DNA is TGTGCCTGGAGTGCGAGTGTTGGCTCCGAGCAGTTCTTC.

In its sample, this clonotype was seen many times. V usage is TRBV4-3 and J usage is TRBJ2-7; 10 nucleotides align to TRBD1. The CDR3 is made up of 15 amino acids. Germline V gene data show CDR1 as LGHNA and CDR2 as YSLEER. J was trimmed by 3 bases and V by 4 bases; bases with no gene match: 6. CDR3 DNA: TGCGCCAGCAGCCCCCGGGACAGGGGCAGCTACGAGCAGTACGTC. Its protein product is CASSPRDRGSYEQYV.

This clonotype was detected many times. The chain carries TRBV7-9 and TRBJ2-6; 7 bases fit TRBD1. Germline CDR1 and CDR2: SEHNR and FQNEAQ (reference sequence). The CDR3 loop spans 16 amino acids. V dropped 1 base and J dropped 3; count of bases not matched to a gene: 3. Here the CDR3 reads CASSLGGGVGANVLTF. In DNA form, the CDR3 reads TGTGCCAGCAGCTTAGGAGGGGGCGTTGGGGCCAACGTCCTGACTTTC.

This clonotype has a count of ten or more. The rearrangement links TRBV6-6 to TRBJ1-5; D possibly corresponds to TRBD1 (5 bases). CDR3 size: 14 residues. The V end was cut by 5 bases, the J end by 3 bases, with 11 bases between. CDR1 and CDR2 from the germline V gene are MNHNY and SVGAGI (reference sequence). The CDR3 sequence: CASSNVGDNQPQHF. As DNA, the CDR3 is TGTGCCAGCAGTAACGTGGGGGACAATCAGCCCCAGCATTTT.

The gene calls are TRBV7-9 and TRBJ2-1; D call uncertain. This CDR3 is built from 14 residues. CDR1 is SEHNR and CDR2 is FQNEAQ in the germline V gene (reference sequence). V gave up 8 bases and J gave up 0 bases, with 11 bases separating them. The CDR3 coding sequence is TGTGCCAGCGCCTCTACCAGCTCCTACAATGAGCAGTTCTTC. Amino acids: CASASTSSYNEQFF.

In its sample, this clonotype was seen many times. CDR3 loop: CAISSGRQMETQYF. In DNA, the CDR3 is TGTGCCATCAGTAGTGGGAGGCAGATGGAGACCCAGTACTTC. V usage is TRBV10-3 and J usage is TRBJ2-5; a possible D gene is TRBD2 (6 bases). Trimming cost V 5 bases and J 5 bases, with 15 bases left between them. This CDR3 has 14 amino acids. Germline CDR1 and CDR2: ENHRY and SYGVKD.

This clonotype came up many times. V gene TRBV27 combines with J gene TRBJ1-2, with a tentative D call TRBD1 (5 bases). Germline assignment: CDR1 MNHEY and CDR2 SMNVEV (reference sequence). The CDR3 is made up of 13 amino acids. V was clipped by 1 base and J by 6 bases, with 9 bases between them. The CDR3 DNA reads as TGTGCCAGCAGTTTATTTGCAGGGAATGGCTACACCTTC. Encoded protein: CASSLFAGNGYTF.

The chain carries TRBV5-1 and TRBJ2-6; D gene uncertain. Germline V gene lookup returns CDR1 SGHRS and CDR2 YFSETQ. CDR3 length: 16 amino acids. Trimming cost V 3 bases and J 0 bases, with 10 bases left between them. The CDR3 protein is CASSSPTRSGANVLTF. The CDR3 region has the DNA TGCGCCAGCAGCTCCCCGACCCGCTCTGGGGCCAACGTCCTGACTTTC.

This clonotype was counted at least ten times. J is TRBJ2-3 and V is TRBV5-1; D is unclear. Germline lookup yields CDR1 SGHRS and CDR2 YFSETQ. The CDR3 sequence is 13 residues long. Trimming shortened V by 0 bases and J by 2 bases, and 4 bases separated the two germline ends. The CDR3 bases are TGCGCCAGCAGCTTGGCCGACACAGATACGCAGTATTTT. It is translated as CASSLADTDTQYF.

This clonotype has a count of ten or more. The V and J genes are TRBV5-1 and TRBJ2-1; D perhaps matches TRBD1 (6 bases). Looked up from germline, CDR1 is SGHRS and CDR2 is YFSETQ. Trimming shortened V by 7 bases and J by 1 base, and 18 bases separated the two germline ends. The CDR3 is made up of 16 amino acids. Here the CDR3 DNA reads TGCGCCAGCCGCACTACAGGGTCCGTTTCCTACAATGAGCAGTTCTTC. Its translation: CASRTTGSVSYNEQFF.

This clonotype was seen many times. The CDR3 nucleotides are TGCAGTGCTAGAGAGCAAAGTGTTGTTTACAATGAGCAGTTCTTC. This sequence encodes CSAREQSVVYNEQFF. This sequence joins TRBV20-1 and TRBJ2-1; the D is unclear. There are 15 residues in the CDR3. V lost 0 bases to trimming and J lost 4 bases, with 13 bases between them. Germline V gene data show CDR1 as DFQATT and CDR2 as SNEGSKA (reference sequence).

This clonotype was counted ten times or more. This rearrangement joins TRBV7-2 to TRBJ2-1; 10 positions match TRBD2. Germline V gene sequence: CDR1 SGHTA, CDR2 FQGNSA. V lost 5 bases to trimming and J lost 6 bases; unmatched junction nucleotides: 4. This CDR3 comprises 14 residues. Here the CDR3 reads CASSTRTSGNEQFF. In nucleotides, the CDR3 is TGTGCCAGCAGCACAAGGACTAGCGGCAATGAGCAGTTCTTC.

This clonotype was counted between two and nine times. The CDR3 DNA follows: TGTGCCAGCACCGACGACCTCTCCGTCCCACAGTTCTTC. This gives the protein CASTDDLSVPQFF. The chain joins TRBV6-2 or TRBV6-3 to TRBJ2-1; no clear D. The length of the CDR3 is 13 residues. CDR1 MNHEY and CDR2 SVGEGT come from the germline V gene. V was cut by 7 bases and J by 13 bases, with 20 bases left in between.

The V and J genes are TRBV7-2 and TRBJ2-3; 9 nucleotides match TRBD2. Germline assignment: CDR1 SGHTA and CDR2 FQGNSA. The CDR3 sequence is 18 residues long. After removal of 4 bases from V and 3 bases from J, the junction contained 14 bases not matched to a gene. CDR3 in DNA: TGTGCCAGCAGCTCCGGTAGCGGGAGTGGGTGGGCTACAGATACGCAGTATTTT. This codes for CASSSGSGSGWATDTQYF.

This clonotype was observed many times. The chain recombines TRBV10-3 with TRBJ2-1; D is perhaps TRBD2 (6 bases). This CDR3 contains 14 residues. Trimming removed 6 bases from V and 7 bases from J, with 16 bases in between. CDR1 is ENHRY and CDR2 is SYGVKD in the germline V gene. The CDR3 reads CAIRDTEGRNEQFF. CDR3 DNA sequence: TGTGCCATCAGAGATACGGAGGGAAGGAATGAGCAGTTCTTC.

The sample holds many counts of this clonotype. The CDR3 loop reads CASSLVKGEQYV. The CDR3 bases are TGTGCCAGCAGCCTTGTCAAGGGCGAGCAGTACGTC. The chain recombines TRBV5-6 with TRBJ2-7; D is unclear. In germline, CDR1 is SGHDT, CDR2 YYEEEE. The CDR3 spans 12 residues. V was pared by 4 bases and J by 6 bases, with 11 bases between.